Included here is one T cell receptor beta chain sequence, with context. The antigen is not known. These data come from a study of immune cell composition in non-small cell lung cancer. Study in general: Histologic subtype was mainly adenocarcinoma or squamous cell carcinoma.

General study results and limits: 60% to 80% of squamous and approximately 31% of adenocarcinoma cases had tumour-associated clones >0.5%. Overall clonality, unlike maximal tumour-associated clone frequency, did not predict TIL reactivity. Shared sequences between tumour-reactive and dominant in vivo clones were not proven.

This CDR3 is built from 13 residues. V gave up 0 bases and J gave up 4 bases, with 6 bases separating them. CDR1 is MGHRA and CDR2 is YSYEKL in the germline V gene. Method: immunoSEQ multiplex PCR; TCRdb's copy keeps in-frame clones and lacks some. The sample consists of 2,800 or so clones, over 60% of them appearing once. The normal lung sample lay at least 3 cm, and maximally far, from the tumour. The source is a human donor with non-small cell lung cancer. Source material: non-adjacent lung tissue. The chain has TRBV4-1 and TRBJ1-2; no definite D call. The CDR3: CASSQDGSYGYTF. CDR3 nucleotide sequence: TGCGCCAGCAGCCAAGATGGTAGCTATGGCTACACCTTC.